This T cell receptor beta chain was captured by sequencing in a study of T cell responses to AZD1222 COVID-19 vaccine. Whole-study context: Second doses at about 4 or about 12 weeks were pooled.

Only in-frame clones appear in the TCRdb table, and some are missing; sequencing was by immunoSEQ multiplex PCR. The table records over 100,000 clones, approximately 90% of them present only once. The germline CDR1 and CDR2 sequences are SQVTM and ANQGSEA. V gave up 4 bases and J gave up 5 bases; unmatched junction bases: 16. CDR3 length equals 16 residues. Turning to this clone: Its antigen remains unidentified.

General study findings and limits: Vaccine-related CD4 TCRs covered spike, predominating at 160-218 and 743-854.

Sequencing was performed on peripheral blood, taken on day 0 of AZD1222 vaccination. The chain joins TRBV29-1 to TRBJ1-1; 7 nucleotides line up with TRBD1. The TCR comes from an adult in good health. The CDR3 DNA sequence: TGCAGCGTTGTAGAAGGGGGCGGGGGAGGTAAAACTGAAGCTTTCTTT. It encodes CSVVEGGGGGKTEAFF.